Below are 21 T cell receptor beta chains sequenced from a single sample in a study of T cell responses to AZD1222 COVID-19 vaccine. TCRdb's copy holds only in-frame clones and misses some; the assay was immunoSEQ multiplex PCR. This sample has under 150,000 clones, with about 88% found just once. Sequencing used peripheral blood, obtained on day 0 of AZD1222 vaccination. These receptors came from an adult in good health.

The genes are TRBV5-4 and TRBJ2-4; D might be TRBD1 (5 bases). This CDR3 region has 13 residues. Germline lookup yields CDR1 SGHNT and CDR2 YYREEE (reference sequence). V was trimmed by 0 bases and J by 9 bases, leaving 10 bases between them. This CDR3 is CASSLEGVGIQYF. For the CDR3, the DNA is TGTGCCAGCAGCTTGGAAGGGGTGGGCATTCAGTACTTC. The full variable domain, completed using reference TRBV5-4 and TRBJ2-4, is ETGVTQSPTHLIKTRGQQVTLRCSSQSGHNTVSWYQQALGQGPQFIFQYYREEENGRGNFPPRFSGLQFPNYSSELNVNALELDDSALYLCASSLEGVGIQYFGAGTRLSVL.

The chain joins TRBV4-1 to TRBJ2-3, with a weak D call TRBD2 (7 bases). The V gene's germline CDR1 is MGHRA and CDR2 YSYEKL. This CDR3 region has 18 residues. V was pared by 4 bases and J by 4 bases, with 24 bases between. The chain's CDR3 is CASSLFKEGEGPPDTQYF. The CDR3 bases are TGCGCCAGCAGCCTCTTTAAGGAGGGGGAGGGCCCCCCAGATACGCAGTATTTT.

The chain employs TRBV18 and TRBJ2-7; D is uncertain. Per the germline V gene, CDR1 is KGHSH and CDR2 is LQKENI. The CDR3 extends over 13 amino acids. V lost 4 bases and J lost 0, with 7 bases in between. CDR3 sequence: CASSRQDSYEQYF. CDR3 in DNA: TGTGCCAGCTCACGGCAGGACTCCTACGAGCAGTACTTC.

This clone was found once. CDR3 bases: TGTGCCAGCAGTTGGCCGGGACAGGGGGCGGATCAGCCCCAGCATTTT. This sequence encodes CASSWPGQGADQPQHF. The V gene is TRBV6-6, the J gene TRBJ1-5; the match to TRBD1 covers 12 bases. This CDR3 region has 16 residues. J lost 5 bases, V lost 4 bases, and 6 bases had no gene match. Germline V lookup: CDR1 MNHNY, CDR2 SVGAGI (reference sequence).

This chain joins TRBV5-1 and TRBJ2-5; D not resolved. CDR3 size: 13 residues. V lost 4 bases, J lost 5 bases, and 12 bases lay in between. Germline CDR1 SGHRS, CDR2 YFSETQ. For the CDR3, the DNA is TGCGCCAGCAGCCCAGTAGGAAGGGAGACCCAGTACTTC. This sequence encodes CASSPVGRETQYF. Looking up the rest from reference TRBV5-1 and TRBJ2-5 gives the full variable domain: KAGVTQTPRYLIKTRGQQVTLSCSPISGHRSVSWYQQTPGQGLQFLFEYFSETQRNKGNFPGRFSGRQFSNSRSEMNVSTLELGDSALYLCASSPVGRETQYFGPGTRLLVL.

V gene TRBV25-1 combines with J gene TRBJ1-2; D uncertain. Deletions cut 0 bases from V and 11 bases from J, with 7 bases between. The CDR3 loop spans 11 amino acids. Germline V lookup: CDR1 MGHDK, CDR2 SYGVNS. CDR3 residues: CASSEYAGYTF. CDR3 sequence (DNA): TGTGCCAGCAGTGAATATGCTGGGTACACCTTC.

CDR3 nucleotide sequence: TGTGCCAGCAGTTTCGCCCAGGAGAACACTGAAGCTTTCTTT. It codes for CASSFAQENTEAFF. J is TRBJ1-1 and V is TRBV28; D call uncertain. This CDR3 contains 14 residues. Germline CDR1 MDHEN, CDR2 SYDVKM. V lost 3 bases, J lost 1 base, and 9 bases lay in between.

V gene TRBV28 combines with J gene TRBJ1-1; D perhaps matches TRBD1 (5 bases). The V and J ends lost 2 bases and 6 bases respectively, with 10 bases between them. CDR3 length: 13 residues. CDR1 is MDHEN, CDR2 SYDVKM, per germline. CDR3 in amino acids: CASSLLRVSEAFF. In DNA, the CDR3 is TGTGCCAGCAGTTTACTCAGGGTCTCTGAAGCTTTCTTT.

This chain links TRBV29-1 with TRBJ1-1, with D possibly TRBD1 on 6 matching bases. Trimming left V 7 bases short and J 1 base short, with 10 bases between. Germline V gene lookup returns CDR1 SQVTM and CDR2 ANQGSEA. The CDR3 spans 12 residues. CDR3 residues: CSGQGQNTEAFF. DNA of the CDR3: TGCAGCGGTCAGGGACAGAACACTGAAGCTTTCTTT.

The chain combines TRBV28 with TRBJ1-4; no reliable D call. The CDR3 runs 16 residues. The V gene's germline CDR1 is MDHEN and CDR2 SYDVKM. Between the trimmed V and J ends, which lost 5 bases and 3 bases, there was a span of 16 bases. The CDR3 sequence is CASSLRRTDSNEKLFF. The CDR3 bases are TGTGCCAGCAGTCTCCGCCGGACGGACTCTAATGAAAAACTGTTTTTT.

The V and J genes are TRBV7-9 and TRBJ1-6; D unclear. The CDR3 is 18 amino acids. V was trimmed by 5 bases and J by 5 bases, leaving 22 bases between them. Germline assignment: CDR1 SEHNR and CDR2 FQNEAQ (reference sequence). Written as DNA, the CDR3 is TGTGCCAGCAGCAAAGGTCCCCCTACGCCGAGGGATAATTCACCCCTCCACTTT. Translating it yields CASSKGPPTPRDNSPLHF.

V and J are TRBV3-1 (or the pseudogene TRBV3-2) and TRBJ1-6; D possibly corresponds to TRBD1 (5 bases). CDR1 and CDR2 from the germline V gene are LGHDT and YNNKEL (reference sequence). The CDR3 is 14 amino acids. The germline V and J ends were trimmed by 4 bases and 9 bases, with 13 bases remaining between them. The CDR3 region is CASSPSGGGSPLHF. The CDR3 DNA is TGTGCCAGCAGCCCTTCGGGGGGTGGTTCACCCCTCCACTTT.

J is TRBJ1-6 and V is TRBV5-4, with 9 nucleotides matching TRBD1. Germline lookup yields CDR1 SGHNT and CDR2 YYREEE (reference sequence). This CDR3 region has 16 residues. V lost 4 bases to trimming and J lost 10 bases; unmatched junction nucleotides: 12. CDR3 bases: TGTGCCAGCAGCAAAGCCGGGACAGGGAGTTTCTCACCCCTCCACTTT. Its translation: CASSKAGTGSFSPLHF.

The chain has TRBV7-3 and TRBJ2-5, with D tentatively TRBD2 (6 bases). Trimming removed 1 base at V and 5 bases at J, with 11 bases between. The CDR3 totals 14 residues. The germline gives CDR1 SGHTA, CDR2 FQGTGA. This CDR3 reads CASSLNGGRETQYF. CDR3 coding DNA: TGTGCCAGCAGCTTAAACGGGGGTCGGGAGACCCAGTACTTC. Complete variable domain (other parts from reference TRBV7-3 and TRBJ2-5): GAGVSQTPSNKVTEKGKYVELRCDPISGHTALYWYRQSLGQGPEFLIYFQGTGAADDSGLPNDRFFAVRPEGSVSTLKIQRTERGDSAVYLCASSLNGGRETQYFGPGTRLLVL.

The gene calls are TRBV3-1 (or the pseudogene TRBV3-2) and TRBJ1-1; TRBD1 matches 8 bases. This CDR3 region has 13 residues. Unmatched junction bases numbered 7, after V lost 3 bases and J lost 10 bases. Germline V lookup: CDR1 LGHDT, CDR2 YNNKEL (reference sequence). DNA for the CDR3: TGTGCCAGCAGCCAGAGTGACAGGGGTTCAGCTTTCTTT. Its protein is CASSQSDRGSAFF.

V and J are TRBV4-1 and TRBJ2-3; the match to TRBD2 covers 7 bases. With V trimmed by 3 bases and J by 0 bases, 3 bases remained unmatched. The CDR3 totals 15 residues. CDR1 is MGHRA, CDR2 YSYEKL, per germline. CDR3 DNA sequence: TGCGCCAGCAGCCATGAGGGAGGGAGCACAGATACGCAGTATTTT. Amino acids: CASSHEGGSTDTQYF.

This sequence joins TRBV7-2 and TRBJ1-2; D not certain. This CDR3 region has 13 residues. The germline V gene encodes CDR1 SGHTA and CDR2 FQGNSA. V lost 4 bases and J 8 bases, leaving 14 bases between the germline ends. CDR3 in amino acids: CASSSYPGRGYTF. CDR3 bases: TGTGCCAGCAGCTCCTACCCCGGGCGAGGCTACACCTTC.

The CDR3 loop is CATSDPSVQETQYF. The CDR3 bases are TGTGCCACCAGTGATCCTAGCGTCCAAGAGACCCAGTACTTC. The rearrangement uses TRBV24-1 and TRBJ2-5, with D possibly TRBD2 on 6 matching bases. The CDR3 has 14 amino acids. The germline V and J ends were trimmed by 3 bases and 1 base, with 8 bases remaining between them. Germline CDR1 and CDR2: KGHDR and SFDVKD.

The CDR3 loop is CASSSSGRAEDTQYF. Here the CDR3 DNA reads TGTGCCAGCTCATCGAGCGGGAGGGCCGAAGATACGCAGTATTTT. The chain employs TRBV18 and TRBJ2-3; 10 bases fit TRBD2. Germline V lookup: CDR1 KGHSH, CDR2 LQKENI. The CDR3 spans 15 residues. V lost 5 bases to trimming and J lost 5 bases; unmatched junction nucleotides: 7.

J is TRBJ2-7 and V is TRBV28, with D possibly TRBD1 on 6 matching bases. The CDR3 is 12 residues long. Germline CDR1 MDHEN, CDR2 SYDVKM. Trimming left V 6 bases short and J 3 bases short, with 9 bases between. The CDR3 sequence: CASRDSRYEQYF. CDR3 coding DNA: TGTGCCAGCAGGGACAGCCGCTACGAGCAGTACTTC.

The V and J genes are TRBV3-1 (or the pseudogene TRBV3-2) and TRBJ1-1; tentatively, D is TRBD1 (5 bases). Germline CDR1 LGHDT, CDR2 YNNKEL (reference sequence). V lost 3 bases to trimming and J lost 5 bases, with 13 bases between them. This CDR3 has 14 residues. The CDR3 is CASSHRDLRTEAFF. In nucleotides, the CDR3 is TGTGCCAGCAGCCACCGGGACCTCAGGACTGAAGCTTTCTTT.